This section outlines one TCR beta chain sequence together with its context. Its target is not known. The junction shows a germline mismatch at one end, possibly a read error. Sequencing used cDNA as its template, made by extracting RNA and reverse transcribing it. Sequencing was performed with immunoSEQ multiplex PCR; in TCRdb, only in-frame clones are kept and a portion is missing. The sample lists some 170,000 clones; around 71% were seen once. This sample was included in a study of CD8+ T cells in alopecia areata. Study-wide results and limits: Normal-skin resident alphabeta T cells also appear among scalp sample sequences.

Germline CDR1 reads MNHEY; CDR2 reads SMNVEV (reference sequence). This CDR3 has 15 residues. In alopecia areata patients, both lesional scalp punch biopsies and peripheral blood were collected. Sequencing was performed on CD8+ T cells sorted from blood, taken at week 0. This receptor was obtained from a human donor with alopecia areata. This sequence joins TRBV27 and TRBJ2-2, with a possible D match to TRBD2 (5 bases). The CDR3, as DNA: TGTGCCAGCAGCTCTGCGGACGGATACACCGGGAAGCTGTTTTTT. As protein: CASSSADGYTGKLFF.